These 6 T cell receptor beta chains came from one sample sequenced in a study of cytomegalovirus exposure and HLA in healthy donors. PCR involved 60 Vbeta and 13 Jbeta primers. Here immunoSEQ multiplex PCR was the method, and the copy in TCRdb shows in-frame clones only, minus some. This sample carries roughly 150,000 clones, over 70% of them seen once, and the ten largest clones take approximately 1.5%. The sample comprised PBMCs. These receptors all come from a woman aged 18-30 years in good health and CMV-seronegative.

The rearrangement uses TRBV5-1 and TRBJ2-1, with D tentatively TRBD2 (6 bases). V was shortened by 4 bases and J by 12 bases, with 11 bases between the two germline ends. Germline V CDR1 and CDR2: SGHRS, YFSETQ. The CDR3 runs 11 residues. The CDR3 loop is CASSRGTSQFF. The CDR3 region has the DNA TGCGCCAGCAGCCGCGGGACGTCGCAGTTCTTC.

The chain is built from TRBV5-1 and TRBJ2-2; possibly TRBD2 for D (6 bases). The ends were cut back, 0 bases at V and 6 bases at J, with 12 bases in the middle. CDR3 length equals 15 residues. Germline assignment: CDR1 SGHRS and CDR2 YFSETQ. Here the CDR3 DNA reads TGCGCCAGCAGCTTGGTTAGCTCTAGCGCCGGGGAGCTGTTTTTT. Translating it yields CASSLVSSSAGELFF.

The chain combines TRBV11-2 with TRBJ1-1; D perhaps matches TRBD1 (5 bases). The CDR3 has 15 amino acids. CDR1 and CDR2 from the germline V gene are SGHAT and FQNNGV. Between the trimmed V and J ends, which lost 4 bases and 4 bases, there was a span of 16 bases. CDR3 DNA sequence: TGTGCCAGCAGCTCCATTGAGACAGCAGCCACTGAAGCTTTCTTT. It encodes CASSSIETAATEAFF.

The V and J genes are TRBV28 and TRBJ1-2; D is unresolved. Germline loops: CDR1 MDHEN, CDR2 SYDVKM. The V gene lost 3 bases and the J gene lost 5 bases, with 13 bases spanning the gap. The CDR3 is made up of 14 amino acids. CDR3 protein: CASSLGARPYGYTF. In DNA form, the CDR3 reads TGTGCCAGCAGTTTGGGTGCTAGGCCTTATGGCTACACCTTC.

The V call is TRBV2, the J call TRBJ2-7; D ambiguous. The CDR3 has 13 amino acids. Germline V lookup: CDR1 SNHLY, CDR2 FYNNEI. Between the trimmed V and J ends, which lost 0 bases and 2 bases, there was a span of 5 bases. CDR3 sequence (DNA): TGTGCCAGCAGTGAAGCGCGGACCTACGAGCAGTACTTC. Translation: CASSEARTYEQYF.

The rearrangement links TRBV19 to TRBJ2-5, with a weak D call TRBD2 (6 bases). Trimming removed 3 bases from V and 2 bases from J, with 13 bases in between. The CDR3 is 15 amino acids. The germline gives CDR1 LNHDA, CDR2 SQIVND (reference sequence). The CDR3 protein is CASSIWGSGQETQYF. Here the CDR3 DNA reads TGTGCCAGTAGTATTTGGGGTAGCGGACAAGAGACCCAGTACTTC.